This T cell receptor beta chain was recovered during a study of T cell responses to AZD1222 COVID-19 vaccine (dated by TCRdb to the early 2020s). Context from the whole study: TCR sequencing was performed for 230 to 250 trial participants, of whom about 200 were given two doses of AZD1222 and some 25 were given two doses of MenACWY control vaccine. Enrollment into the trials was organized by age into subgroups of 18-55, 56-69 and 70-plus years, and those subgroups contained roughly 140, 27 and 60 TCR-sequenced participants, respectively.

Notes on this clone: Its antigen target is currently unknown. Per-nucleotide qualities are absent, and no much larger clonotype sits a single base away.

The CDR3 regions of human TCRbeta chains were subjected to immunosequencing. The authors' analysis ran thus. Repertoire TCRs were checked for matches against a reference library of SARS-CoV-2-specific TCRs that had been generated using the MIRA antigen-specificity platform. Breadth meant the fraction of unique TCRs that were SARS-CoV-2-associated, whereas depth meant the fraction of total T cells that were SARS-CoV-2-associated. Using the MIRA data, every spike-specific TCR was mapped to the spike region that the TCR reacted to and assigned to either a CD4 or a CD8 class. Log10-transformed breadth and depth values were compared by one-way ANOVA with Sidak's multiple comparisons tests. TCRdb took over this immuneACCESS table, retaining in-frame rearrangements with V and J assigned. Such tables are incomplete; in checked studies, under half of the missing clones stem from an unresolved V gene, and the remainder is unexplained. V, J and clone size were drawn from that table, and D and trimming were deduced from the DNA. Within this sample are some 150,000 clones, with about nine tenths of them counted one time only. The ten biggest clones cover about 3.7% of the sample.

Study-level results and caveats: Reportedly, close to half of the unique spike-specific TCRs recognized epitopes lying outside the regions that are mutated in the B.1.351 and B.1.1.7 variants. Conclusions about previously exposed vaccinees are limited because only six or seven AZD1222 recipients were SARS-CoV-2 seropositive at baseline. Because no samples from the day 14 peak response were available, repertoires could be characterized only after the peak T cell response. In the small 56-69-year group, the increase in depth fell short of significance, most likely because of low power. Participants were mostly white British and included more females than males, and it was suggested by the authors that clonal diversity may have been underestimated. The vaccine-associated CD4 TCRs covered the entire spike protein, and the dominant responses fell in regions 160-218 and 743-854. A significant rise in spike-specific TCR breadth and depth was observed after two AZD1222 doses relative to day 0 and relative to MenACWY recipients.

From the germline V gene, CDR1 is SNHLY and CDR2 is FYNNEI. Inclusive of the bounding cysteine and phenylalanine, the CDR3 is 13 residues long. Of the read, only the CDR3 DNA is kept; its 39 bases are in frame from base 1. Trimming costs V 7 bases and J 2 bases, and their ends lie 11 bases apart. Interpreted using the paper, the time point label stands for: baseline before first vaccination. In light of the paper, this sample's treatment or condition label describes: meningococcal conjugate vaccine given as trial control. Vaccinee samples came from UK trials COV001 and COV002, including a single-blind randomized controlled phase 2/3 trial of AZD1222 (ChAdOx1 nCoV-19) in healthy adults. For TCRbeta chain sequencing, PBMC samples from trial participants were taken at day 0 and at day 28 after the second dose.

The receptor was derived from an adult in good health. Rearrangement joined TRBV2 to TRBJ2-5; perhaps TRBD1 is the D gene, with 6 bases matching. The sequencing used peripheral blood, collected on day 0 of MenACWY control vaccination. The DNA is TGTGCCAGCATGAAAGACAGGCAAGAGACCCAGTACTTC. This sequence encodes CASMKDRQETQYF.